This TCR beta chain was recorded in a study of technical replicates of blood from several donors. Sequencing was performed with immunoSEQ multiplex PCR; in TCRdb, only in-frame clones are kept and a portion is missing. The sample includes tens of thousands of clones, 91% of them seen just once. This clone was recorded a few times. CDR1 and CDR2 (germline): SGHVS, FQNEAQ. V was clipped by 5 bases and J by 0 bases; unmatched bases: 10. The CDR3 is 16 amino acids. Input material: T cells isolated from PBMCs. The source of this sequence is a human donor in good health. Some clones in this sample may be carry-over from other donors' samples. The chain recombines TRBV7-8 with TRBJ2-7; 7 nucleotides align to TRBD1. Written as DNA, the CDR3 is TGTGCCAGCAGCATTGACCAGGGGGTCAGCTCCTACGAGCAGTACTTC. This gives the protein CASSIDQGVSSYEQYF.